A selection of T cell receptor beta chains follows, all from one sample in a study of memory CD4+ T cells and cytomegalovirus serostatus. Sequenced by immunoSEQ multiplex PCR; TCRdb stores in-frame clones only, minus some. The table includes under 75,000 clones, 80% detected once. Sequenced: memory CD4+ T cells from blood. These TCRs come from an adult in good health and CMV-seronegative. Some clones in this sample may be carry-over from other donors' samples. Each CDR3 is given with its conserved first and last residue. Each record gives: clone size, J gene, CDR3 length, D gene, V gene, CDR3 DNA, CDR3 protein. The D gene is left open where the match is weak. Clone size appears in some rows only: once, few, many, or a class for an expanded clone.

abundance: .
j_gene: TRBJ2-1
len: 17
d_gene: TRBD2
v_gene: TRBV4-1
CDR3nt: TGCGCCAGCAGCCAAGATTTACTAGCGGGATCCAACAATGAGCAGTTCTTC
CDR3aa: CASSQDLLAGSNNEQFF

abundance: .
j_gene: TRBJ2-1
len: 15
d_gene: .
v_gene: TRBV15
CDR3nt: TGTGCCACCAGCAGAGGACGGACATCCTCCAATGAGCAGTTCTTC
CDR3aa: CATSRGRTSSNEQFF

abundance: .
j_gene: TRBJ1-3
len: 17
d_gene: .
v_gene: TRBV28
CDR3nt: TGTGCCAGCAGTTTTGTGGTGGACGTGTACTCTGGAAACACCATATATTTT
CDR3aa: CASSFVVDVYSGNTIYF

abundance: .
j_gene: TRBJ1-1
len: 16
d_gene: TRBD1
v_gene: TRBV10-3
CDR3nt: TGTGCCATCAGTGGATTGGACAGGGGGATAGACACTGAAGCTTTCTTT
CDR3aa: CAISGLDRGIDTEAFF

abundance: .
j_gene: TRBJ2-6
len: 15
d_gene: .
v_gene: TRBV6-5
CDR3nt: TGTGCCAGCAGTTTGCAGTACTCTGGGGCCAACGTCCTGACTTTC
CDR3aa: CASSLQYSGANVLTF

abundance: .
j_gene: TRBJ1-1
len: 12
d_gene: .
v_gene: TRBV7-2
CDR3nt: TGTGCCAGCAGCCATACAAACACTGAAGCTTTCTTT
CDR3aa: CASSHTNTEAFF

abundance: few
j_gene: TRBJ2-4
len: 16
d_gene: .
v_gene: TRBV6-6
CDR3nt: TGTGCCAGCAAAAATACTAGGAAAGTAGCCAAAAACATTCAGTACTTC
CDR3aa: CASKNTRKVAKNIQYF

abundance: few
j_gene: TRBJ2-7
len: 15
d_gene: .
v_gene: TRBV6-5
CDR3nt: TGTGCCAGCAGTTACTCAGGCGGGATTTCCTACGAGCAGTACTTC
CDR3aa: CASSYSGGISYEQYF

abundance: .
j_gene: TRBJ2-7
len: 16
d_gene: TRBD1
v_gene: TRBV7-2
CDR3nt: TGTGCCAGCAGCTTAGCGTTTGGGACAGGTTTATACGAGCAGTACTTC
CDR3aa: CASSLAFGTGLYEQYF

abundance: .
j_gene: TRBJ2-7
len: 13
d_gene: .
v_gene: TRBV7-9
CDR3nt: TGTGCCAGCAGCTTAGGCCTAGCGAGCGAGCAGTACTTC
CDR3aa: CASSLGLASEQYF

abundance: .
j_gene: TRBJ1-5
len: 16
d_gene: .
v_gene: TRBV5-1
CDR3nt: TGCGCCAGCAGCTTGGGGGAAGGGGACAGCAATCAGCCCCAGCATTTT
CDR3aa: CASSLGEGDSNQPQHF

abundance: .
j_gene: TRBJ2-3
len: 14
d_gene: .
v_gene: TRBV5-1
CDR3nt: TGCGCCAGCCTCGAACAGGCCAGCACAGATACGCAGTATTTT
CDR3aa: CASLEQASTDTQYF

abundance: .
j_gene: TRBJ1-5
len: 14
d_gene: .
v_gene: TRBV19
CDR3nt: TGTGCCACCAGGGACGGGTATAGCAATCAGCCCCAGCATTTT
CDR3aa: CATRDGYSNQPQHF

abundance: once
j_gene: TRBJ1-5
len: 12
d_gene: TRBD1
v_gene: TRBV30
CDR3nt: TGTGCCTGGGGACAGGGAGGACAGCCCCAGCATTTT
CDR3aa: CAWGQGGQPQHF